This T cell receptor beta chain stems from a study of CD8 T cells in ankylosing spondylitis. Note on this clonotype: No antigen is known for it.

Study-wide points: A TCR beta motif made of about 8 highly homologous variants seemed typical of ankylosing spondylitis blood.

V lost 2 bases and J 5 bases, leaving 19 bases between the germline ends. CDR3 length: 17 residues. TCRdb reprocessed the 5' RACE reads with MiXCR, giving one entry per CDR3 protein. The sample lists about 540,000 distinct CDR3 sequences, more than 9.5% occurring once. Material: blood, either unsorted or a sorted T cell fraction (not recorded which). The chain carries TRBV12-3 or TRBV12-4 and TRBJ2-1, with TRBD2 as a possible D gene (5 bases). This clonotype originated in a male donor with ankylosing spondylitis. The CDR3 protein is CASSLSSSSRRHNEQFF. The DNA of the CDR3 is TGTGCCAGCAGTTTAAGTTCGTCTAGCCGGCGACACAATGAGCAGTTCTTC.